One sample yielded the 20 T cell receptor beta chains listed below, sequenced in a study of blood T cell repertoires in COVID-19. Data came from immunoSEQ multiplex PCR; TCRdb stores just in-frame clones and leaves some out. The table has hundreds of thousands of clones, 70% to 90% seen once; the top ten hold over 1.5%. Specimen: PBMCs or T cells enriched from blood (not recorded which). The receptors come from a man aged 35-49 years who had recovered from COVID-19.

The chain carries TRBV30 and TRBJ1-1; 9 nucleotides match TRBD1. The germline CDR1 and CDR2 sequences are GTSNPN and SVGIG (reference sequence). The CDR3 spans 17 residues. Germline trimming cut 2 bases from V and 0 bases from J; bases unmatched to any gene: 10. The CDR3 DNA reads TGTGCCTGGAGTAGGGATCTACAGGGGGCGCTGAACACTGAAGCTTTCTTT. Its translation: CAWSRDLQGALNTEAFF.

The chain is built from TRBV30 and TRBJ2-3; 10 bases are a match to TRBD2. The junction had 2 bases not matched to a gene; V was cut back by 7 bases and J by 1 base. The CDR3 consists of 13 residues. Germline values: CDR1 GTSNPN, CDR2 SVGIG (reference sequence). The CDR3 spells CAYLAGGTDTQYF. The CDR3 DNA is TGTGCCTACCTAGCGGGGGGCACAGATACGCAGTATTTT.

The CDR3, as DNA: TGTGCCAGCAGTTTTCTGGGGACACCAACAGGTCAGCCCCAGCATTTT. Protein sequence: CASSFLGTPTGQPQHF. The chain uses TRBV7-8 and TRBJ1-5, with D possibly TRBD1 on 6 matching bases. This CDR3 spans 16 amino acids. Trimming stripped 6 bases from V and 6 bases from J, with 21 bases between. Germline CDR1 and CDR2: SGHVS and FQNEAQ.

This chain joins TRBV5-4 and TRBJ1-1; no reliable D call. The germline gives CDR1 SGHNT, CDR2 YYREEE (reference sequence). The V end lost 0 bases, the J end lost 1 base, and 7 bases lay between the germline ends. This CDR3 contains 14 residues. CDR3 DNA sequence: TGTGCCAGCAGCTTGGACAGTCGGAACACTGAAGCTTTCTTT. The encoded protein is CASSLDSRNTEAFF.

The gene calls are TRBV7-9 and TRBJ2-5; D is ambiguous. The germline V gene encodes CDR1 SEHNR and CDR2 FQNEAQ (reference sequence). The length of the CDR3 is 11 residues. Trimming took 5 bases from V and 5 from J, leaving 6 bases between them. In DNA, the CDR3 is TGTGCCAGCAGCAACGGGGAGACCCAGTACTTC. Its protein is CASSNGETQYF.

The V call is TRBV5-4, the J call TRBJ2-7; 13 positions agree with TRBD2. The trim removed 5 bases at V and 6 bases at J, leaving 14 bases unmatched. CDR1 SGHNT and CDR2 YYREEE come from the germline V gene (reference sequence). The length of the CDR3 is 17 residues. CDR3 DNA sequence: TGTGCCAGCAGTCATACAACCGGGACTAGCGGGATAGGCGAGCAGTACTTC. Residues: CASSHTTGTSGIGEQYF.

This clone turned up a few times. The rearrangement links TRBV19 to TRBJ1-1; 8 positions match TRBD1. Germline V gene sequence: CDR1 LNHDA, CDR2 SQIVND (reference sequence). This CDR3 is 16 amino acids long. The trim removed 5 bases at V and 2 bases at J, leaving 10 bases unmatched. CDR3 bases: TGTGCCAGTAGTCTCAAGGGGACAGGAGCCAACACTGAAGCTTTCTTT. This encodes CASSLKGTGANTEAFF.

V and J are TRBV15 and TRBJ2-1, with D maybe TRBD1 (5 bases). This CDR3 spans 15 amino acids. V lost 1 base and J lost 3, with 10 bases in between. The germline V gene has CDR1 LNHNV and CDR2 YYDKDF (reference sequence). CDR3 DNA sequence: TGTGCCACCAGCAGAGTGTTCCAGGGCTACAATGAGCAGTTCTTC. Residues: CATSRVFQGYNEQFF.

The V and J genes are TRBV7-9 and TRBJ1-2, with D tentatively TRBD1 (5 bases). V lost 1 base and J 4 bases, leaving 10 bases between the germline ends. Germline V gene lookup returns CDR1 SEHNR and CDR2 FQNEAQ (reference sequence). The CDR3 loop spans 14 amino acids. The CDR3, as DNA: TGTGCCAGCAGCTTAGGGGGCGCTTCCTATGGCTACACCTTC. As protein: CASSLGGASYGYTF.

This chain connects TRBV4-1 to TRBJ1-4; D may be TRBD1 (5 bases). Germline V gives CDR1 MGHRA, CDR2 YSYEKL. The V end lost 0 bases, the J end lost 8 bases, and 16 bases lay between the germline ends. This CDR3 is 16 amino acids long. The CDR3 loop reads CASSQDGAGNWEKLFF. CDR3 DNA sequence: TGCGCCAGCAGCCAAGATGGGGCAGGGAATTGGGAAAAACTGTTTTTT.

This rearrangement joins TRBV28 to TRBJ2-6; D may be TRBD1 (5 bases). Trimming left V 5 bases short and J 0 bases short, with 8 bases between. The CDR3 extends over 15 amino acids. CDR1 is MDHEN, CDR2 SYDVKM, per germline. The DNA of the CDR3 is TGTGCCAGCAGTGGACATAGCTCTGGGGCCAACGTCCTGACTTTC. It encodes CASSGHSSGANVLTF.

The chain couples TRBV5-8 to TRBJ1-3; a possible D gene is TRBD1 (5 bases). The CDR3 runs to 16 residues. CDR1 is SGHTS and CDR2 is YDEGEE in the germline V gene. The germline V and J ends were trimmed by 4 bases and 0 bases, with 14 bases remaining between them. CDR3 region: CASSPGHYFSGNTIYF. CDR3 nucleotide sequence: TGTGCCAGCAGCCCAGGACACTACTTCTCTGGAAACACCATATATTTT.

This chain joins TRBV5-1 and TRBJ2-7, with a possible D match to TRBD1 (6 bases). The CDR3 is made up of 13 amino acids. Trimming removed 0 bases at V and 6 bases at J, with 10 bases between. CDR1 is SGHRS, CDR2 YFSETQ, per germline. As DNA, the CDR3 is TGCGCCAGCAGCTTGGTAAGGGGGAGCGAGCAGTACTTC. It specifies CASSLVRGSEQYF.

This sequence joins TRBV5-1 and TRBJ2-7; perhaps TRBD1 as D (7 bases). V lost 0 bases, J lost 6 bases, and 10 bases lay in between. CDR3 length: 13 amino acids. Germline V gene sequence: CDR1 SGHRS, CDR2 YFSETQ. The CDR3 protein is CASSLVQGGEQYF. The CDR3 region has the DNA TGCGCCAGCAGCTTGGTGCAGGGGGGCGAGCAGTACTTC. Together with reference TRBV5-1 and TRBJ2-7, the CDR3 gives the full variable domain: KAGVTQTPRYLIKTRGQQVTLSCSPISGHRSVSWYQQTPGQGLQFLFEYFSETQRNKGNFPGRFSGRQFSNSRSEMNVSTLELGDSALYLCASSLVQGGEQYFGPGTRLTVT.

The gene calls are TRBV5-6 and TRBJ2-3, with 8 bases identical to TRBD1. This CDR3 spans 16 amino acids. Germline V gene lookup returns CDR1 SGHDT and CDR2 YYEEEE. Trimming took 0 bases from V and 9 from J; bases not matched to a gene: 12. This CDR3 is CASSLAGGQDFRTQYF. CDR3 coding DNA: TGTGCCAGCAGCTTGGCCGGGGGACAGGACTTTAGAACGCAGTATTTT.

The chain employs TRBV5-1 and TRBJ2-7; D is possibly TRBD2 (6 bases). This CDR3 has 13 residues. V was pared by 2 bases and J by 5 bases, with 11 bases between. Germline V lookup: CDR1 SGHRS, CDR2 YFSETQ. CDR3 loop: CASSLLTSNEQYF. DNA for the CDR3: TGCGCCAGCAGCTTATTGACTAGTAACGAGCAGTACTTC.

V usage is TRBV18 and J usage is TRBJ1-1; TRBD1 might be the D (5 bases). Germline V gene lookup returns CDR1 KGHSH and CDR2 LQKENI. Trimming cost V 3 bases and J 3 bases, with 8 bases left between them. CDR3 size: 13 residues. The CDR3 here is CASSPVQDTEAFF. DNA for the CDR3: TGTGCCAGCTCACCGGTACAGGACACTGAAGCTTTCTTT. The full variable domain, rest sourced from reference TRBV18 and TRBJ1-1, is NAGVMQNPRHLVRRRGQEARLRCSPMKGHSHVYWYRQLPEEGLKFMVYLQKENIIDESGMPKERFSAEFPKEGPSILRIQQVVRGDSAAYFCASSPVQDTEAFFGQGTRLTVV.

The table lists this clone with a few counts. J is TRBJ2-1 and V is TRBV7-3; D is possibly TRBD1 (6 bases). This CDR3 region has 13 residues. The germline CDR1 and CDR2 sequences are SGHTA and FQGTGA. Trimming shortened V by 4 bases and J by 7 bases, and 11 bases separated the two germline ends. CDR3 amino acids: CASSSGVRNEQFF. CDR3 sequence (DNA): TGTGCCAGCAGCTCAGGGGTGAGGAATGAGCAGTTCTTC.

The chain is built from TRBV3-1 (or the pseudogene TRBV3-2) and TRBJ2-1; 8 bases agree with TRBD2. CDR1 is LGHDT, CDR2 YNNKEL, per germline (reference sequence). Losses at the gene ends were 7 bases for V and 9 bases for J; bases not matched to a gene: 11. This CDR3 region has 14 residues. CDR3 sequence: CASTDRRGAGEQFF. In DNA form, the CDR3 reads TGTGCCAGCACAGATCGGCGGGGGGCAGGTGAGCAGTTCTTC.

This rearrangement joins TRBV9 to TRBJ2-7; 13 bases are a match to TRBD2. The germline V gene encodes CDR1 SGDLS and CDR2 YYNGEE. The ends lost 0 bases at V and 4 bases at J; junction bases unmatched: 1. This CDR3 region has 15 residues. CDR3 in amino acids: CASSVATSGGYEQYF. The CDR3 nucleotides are TGTGCCAGCAGCGTAGCGACTAGCGGGGGGTACGAGCAGTACTTC. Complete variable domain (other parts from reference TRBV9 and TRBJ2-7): DSGVTQTPKHLITATGQRVTLRCSPRSGDLSVYWYQQSLDQGLQFLIQYYNGEERAKGNILERFSAQQFPDLHSELNLSSLELGDSALYFCASSVATSGGYEQYFGPGTRLTVT.